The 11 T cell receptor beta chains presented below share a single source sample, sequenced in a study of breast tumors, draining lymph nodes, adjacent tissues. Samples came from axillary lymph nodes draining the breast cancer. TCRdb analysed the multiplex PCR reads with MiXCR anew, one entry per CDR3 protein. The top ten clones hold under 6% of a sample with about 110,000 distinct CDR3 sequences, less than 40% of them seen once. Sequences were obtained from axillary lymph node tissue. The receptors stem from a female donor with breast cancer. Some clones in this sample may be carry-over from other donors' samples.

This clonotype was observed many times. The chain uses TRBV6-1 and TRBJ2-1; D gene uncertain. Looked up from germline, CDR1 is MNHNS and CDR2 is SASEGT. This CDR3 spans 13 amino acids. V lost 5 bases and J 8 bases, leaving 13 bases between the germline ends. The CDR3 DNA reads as TGTGCCAGCAGTATACCCCAAGATTATGAGCAGTTCTTC. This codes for CASSIPQDYEQFF.

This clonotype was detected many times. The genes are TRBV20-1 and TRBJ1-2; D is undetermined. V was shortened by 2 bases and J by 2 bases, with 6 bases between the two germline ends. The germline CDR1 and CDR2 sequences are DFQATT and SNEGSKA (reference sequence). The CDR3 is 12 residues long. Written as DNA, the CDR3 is TGCAGTGCTAGAAACGTAAACTATGGCTACACCTTC. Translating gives CSARNVNYGYTF.

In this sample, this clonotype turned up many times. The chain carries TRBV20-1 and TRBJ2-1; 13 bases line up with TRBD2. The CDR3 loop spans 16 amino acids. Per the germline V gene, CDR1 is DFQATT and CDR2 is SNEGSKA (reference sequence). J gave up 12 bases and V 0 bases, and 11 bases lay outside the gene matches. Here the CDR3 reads CSARDLTSGGGVGQFF. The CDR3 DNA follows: TGCAGTGCTAGAGATCTAACTAGCGGGGGGGGAGTGGGGCAGTTCTTC.

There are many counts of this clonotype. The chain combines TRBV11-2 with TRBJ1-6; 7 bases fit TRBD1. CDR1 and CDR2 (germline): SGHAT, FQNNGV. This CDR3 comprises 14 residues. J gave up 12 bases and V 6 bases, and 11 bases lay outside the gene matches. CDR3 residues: CASSHGQALGPLHF. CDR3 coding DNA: TGTGCCAGCAGTCACGGACAGGCTTTAGGACCCCTCCACTTT. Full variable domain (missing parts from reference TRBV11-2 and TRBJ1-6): EAGVAQSPRYKIIEKRQSVAFWCNPISGHATLYWYQQILGQGPKLLIQFQNNGVVDDSQLPKDRFSAERLKGVDSTLKIQPAKLEDSAVYLCASSHGQALGPLHFGNGTRLTVT.

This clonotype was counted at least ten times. The DNA of the CDR3 is TGTGCCAGCAGTTTCTCTGCGGACGGAACCTACGAGCAGTACTTC. The encoded protein is CASSFSADGTYEQYF. V gene TRBV28 combines with J gene TRBJ2-7; D is unresolved. Between the trimmed V and J ends, which lost 3 bases and 2 bases, there was a span of 14 bases. CDR1 and CDR2 from the germline V gene are MDHEN and SYDVKM. CDR3 size: 15 residues.

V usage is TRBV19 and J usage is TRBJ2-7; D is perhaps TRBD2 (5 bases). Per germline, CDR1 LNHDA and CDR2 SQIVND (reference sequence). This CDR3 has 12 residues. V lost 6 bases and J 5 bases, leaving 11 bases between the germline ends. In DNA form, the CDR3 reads TGTGCCAGTAGCACCGGGATAGACGAGCAGTACTTC. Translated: CASSTGIDEQYF. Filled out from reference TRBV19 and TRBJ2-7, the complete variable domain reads DGGITQSPKYLFRKEGQNVTLSCEQNLNHDAMYWYRQDPGQGLRLIYYSQIVNDFQKGDIAEGYSVSREKKESFPLTVTSAQKNPTAFYLCASSTGIDEQYFGPGTRLTVT.

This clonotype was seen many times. CDR3 in amino acids: CASSYSEGPGELFF. The CDR3 DNA reads as TGTGCCAGCAGTTACTCGGAGGGGCCCGGGGAGCTGTTTTTT. J is TRBJ2-2 and V is TRBV6-2 or TRBV6-3; the D gene is possibly TRBD2 (6 bases). V was cut by 0 bases and J by 6 bases, with 8 bases left in between. Germline V lookup: CDR1 MNHEY, CDR2 SVGEGT. The CDR3 is 14 residues long.

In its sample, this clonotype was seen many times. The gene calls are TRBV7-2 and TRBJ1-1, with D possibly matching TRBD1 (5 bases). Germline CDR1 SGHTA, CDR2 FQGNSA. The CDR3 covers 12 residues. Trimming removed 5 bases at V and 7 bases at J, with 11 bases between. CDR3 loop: CASSASRGEAFF. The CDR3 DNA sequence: TGTGCCAGCAGCGCGTCTAGGGGTGAAGCTTTCTTT.

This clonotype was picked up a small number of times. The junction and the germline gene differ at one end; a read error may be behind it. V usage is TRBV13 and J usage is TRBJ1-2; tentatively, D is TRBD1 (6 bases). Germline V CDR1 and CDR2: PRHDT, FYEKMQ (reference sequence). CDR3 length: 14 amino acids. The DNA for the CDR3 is TGTGCCAGCGGCTTACCCGCAGGGGCCTATGGCTACACCTTC. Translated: CASGLPAGAYGYTF.

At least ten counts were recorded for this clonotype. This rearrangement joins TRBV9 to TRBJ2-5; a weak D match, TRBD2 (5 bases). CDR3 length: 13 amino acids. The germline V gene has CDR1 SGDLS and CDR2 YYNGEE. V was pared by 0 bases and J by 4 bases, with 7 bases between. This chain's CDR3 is CASSVGAGETQYF. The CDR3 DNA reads TGTGCCAGCAGCGTAGGGGCGGGAGAGACCCAGTACTTC.

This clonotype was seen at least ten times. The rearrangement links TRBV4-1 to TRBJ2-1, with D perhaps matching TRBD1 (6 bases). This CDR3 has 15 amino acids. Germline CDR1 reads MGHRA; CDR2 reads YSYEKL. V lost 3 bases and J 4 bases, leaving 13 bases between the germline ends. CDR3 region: CASSQDSYTYNEQFF. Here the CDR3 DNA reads TGCGCCAGCAGCCAGGACAGCTACACTTACAATGAGCAGTTCTTC.